The clone carrying this TCR beta chain turned up a few times. TCRdb ran MiXCR on the RACE reads and lists one entry per CDR3 protein. The table has tens of thousands of distinct CDR3 sequences, 8.5% seen once. The sample comes from a study of human T cells and chemical hapten exposure. Time point given: patch test 2, 6 weeks after DPC sensitization. The treatment: therapeutic diphenylcyclopropenone sensitization with weekly scalp DPC. From germline, CDR1 is DFQATT and CDR2 SNEGSKA (reference sequence). The J segment lost 6 bases and the V segment lost 4 bases, leaving 8 bases of the junction unmatched. This CDR3 has 14 residues.

The TCR was taken from a woman aged 50 to 60 with alopecia areata. Some clones in this sample may be carry-over from other donors' samples. V usage is TRBV20-1 and J usage is TRBJ2-7; the match to TRBD2 covers 11 bases. Sequencing was performed on whole blood, taken in connection with sensitization to the hapten diphenylcyclopropenone (DPC). This chain's CDR3 is CSATQTSGTTEQYF. The CDR3 nucleotides are TGCAGTGCTACCCAGACTAGCGGGACTACCGAGCAGTACTTC.